This T cell receptor beta chain was documented in a study of blood T cells in healthy people across ages. The CDR3 is 12 residues long. Germline lookup yields CDR1 MDHEN and CDR2 SYDVKM. V dropped 6 bases and J dropped 6; count of bases not matched to a gene: 3. Sample-barcoded 5' priming and a J-beta primer mix drove a second PCR of 7 to 11 cycles. CDR3-containing paired-end reads numbered at least 2.5 million in each sample. One entry per CDR3 protein results from TCRdb running MiXCR on the 5' RACE reads. The table lists hundreds of thousands of distinct CDR3 sequences, around 38% of them singletons. Healthy individuals of Caucasian origin from Russia, aged roughly 6 to 90, served as donors. Isolated per sample were at least 6.5 million PBMCs. With each sample, at least 6 micrograms of total RNA were extracted.

The clonotype originates from a man of 80 years or more in good health. The chain employs TRBV28 and TRBJ2-3, with 7 nucleotides matching TRBD1. The sequenced material came from blood. The CDR3 DNA sequence: TGTGCCAGCAGGGGGACAGCGGATACGCAGTATTTT. This codes for CASRGTADTQYF. The whole variable domain, remainder taken from reference TRBV28 and TRBJ2-3, is DVKVTQSSRYLVKRTGEKVFLECVQDMDHENMFWYRQDPGLGLRLIYFSYDVKMKEKGDIPEGYSVSREKKERFSLILESASTNQTSMYLCASRGTADTQYFGPGTRLTVL.